Following are 2 T cell receptor beta chains from one sample sequenced in a study of T cells in Graves' hyperthyroidism and ophthalmopathy. Amplified TCR beta CDR3 regions came from RNA transcripts. HTBI primers were employed in a first-round RT-PCR of the TCR CDR3. TCRdb fed the multiplex PCR reads into MiXCR, producing one record per CDR3 protein. The data contain about 380,000 distinct CDR3 sequences, around an eighth of them singletons. Sequenced material: blood. All receptors come from a young man with Graves' hyperthyroidism that later progressed to Graves' ophthalmopathy.

V gene TRBV7-9 combines with J gene TRBJ1-5, with a possible D match to TRBD1 (5 bases). CDR3 length: 15 amino acids. Trimming pared 1 base from V and 3 bases from J, leaving 10 bases between. Germline values: CDR1 SEHNR, CDR2 FQNEAQ (reference sequence). CDR3 DNA: TGTGCCAGCAGCTTAGGGACAACGGACAATCAGCCCCAGCATTTT. It yields the protein CASSLGTTDNQPQHF.

In its sample, this clonotype was seen a few times. This sequence joins TRBV7-6 and TRBJ1-1; D remains unclear. The length of the CDR3 is 13 residues. V shed 5 bases and J shed 1 base, with 8 bases lying between them. Germline values: CDR1 SGHVS, CDR2 FNYEAQ. CDR3 nucleotides: TGTGCCAGCAGCCACGGCAGGAACACTGAAGCTTTCTTT. This encodes CASSHGRNTEAFF.